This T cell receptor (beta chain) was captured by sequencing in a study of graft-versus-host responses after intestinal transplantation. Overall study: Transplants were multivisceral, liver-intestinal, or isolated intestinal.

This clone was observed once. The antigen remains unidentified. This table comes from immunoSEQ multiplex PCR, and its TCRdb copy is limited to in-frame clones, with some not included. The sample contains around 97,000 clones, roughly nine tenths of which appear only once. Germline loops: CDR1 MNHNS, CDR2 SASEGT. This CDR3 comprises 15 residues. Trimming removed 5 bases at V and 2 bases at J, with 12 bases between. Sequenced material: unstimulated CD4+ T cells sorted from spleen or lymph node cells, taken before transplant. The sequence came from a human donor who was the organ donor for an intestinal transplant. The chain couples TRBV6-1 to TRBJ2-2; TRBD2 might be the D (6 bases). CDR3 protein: CASSLGTFNTGELFF. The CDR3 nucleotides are TGTGCCAGCAGTCTGGGGACTTTTAACACCGGGGAGCTGTTTTTT.